The sequence of this TCR beta chain was determined in a study of blood T cell repertoires in COVID-19. As for the study in general: Samples taken during acute and convalescent COVID-19 were collected in the United States, Italy and Spain. The analysed material was cDNA or gDNA that came from T cells, B-cell-depleted T cells, or PBMCs.

This CDR3 comprises 16 residues. Germline loops: CDR1 MNHNY, CDR2 SVGAGI (reference sequence). Unmatched junction bases numbered 3, after V lost 0 bases and J lost 4 bases. This clone was detected only once. Study processing details: Amplification from reference gene primers served as the basis for estimated nucleated cell counts. Profiled with immunoSEQ multiplex PCR; TCRdb holds only in-frame clones, not every one. The D gene and trimming were derived from the DNA, and the V and J assignments and clone size from that table. The top ten hold 14% of the sample, which has about 50,000 clones, 86% seen once.

Sequencing input: peripheral blood. The receptor's source is a man between 70 and 80 years old with acute or convalescent COVID-19. The chain uses TRBV6-6 and TRBJ2-1; TRBD2 matches at 10 bases. The DNA of the CDR3 is TGTGCCAGCAGTTACTCGGGAGCGGGGGGGTACAATGAGCAGTTCTTC. Residues: CASSYSGAGGYNEQFF.